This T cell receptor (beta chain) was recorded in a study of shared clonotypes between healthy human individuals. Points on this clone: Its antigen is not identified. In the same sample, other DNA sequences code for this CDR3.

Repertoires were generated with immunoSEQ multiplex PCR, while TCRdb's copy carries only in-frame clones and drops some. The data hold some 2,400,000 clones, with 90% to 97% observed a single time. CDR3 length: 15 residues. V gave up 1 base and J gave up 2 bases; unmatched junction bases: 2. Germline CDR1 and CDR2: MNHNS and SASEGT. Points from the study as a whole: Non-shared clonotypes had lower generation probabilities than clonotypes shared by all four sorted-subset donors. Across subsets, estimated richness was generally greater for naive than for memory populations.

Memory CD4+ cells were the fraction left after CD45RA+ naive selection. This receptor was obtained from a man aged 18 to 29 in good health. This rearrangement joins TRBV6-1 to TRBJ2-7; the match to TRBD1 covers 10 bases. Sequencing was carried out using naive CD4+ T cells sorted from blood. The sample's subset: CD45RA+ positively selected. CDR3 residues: CASSEGDRGPYEQYF. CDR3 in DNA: TGTGCCAGCAGTGAAGGGGACAGGGGTCCCTACGAGCAGTACTTC.